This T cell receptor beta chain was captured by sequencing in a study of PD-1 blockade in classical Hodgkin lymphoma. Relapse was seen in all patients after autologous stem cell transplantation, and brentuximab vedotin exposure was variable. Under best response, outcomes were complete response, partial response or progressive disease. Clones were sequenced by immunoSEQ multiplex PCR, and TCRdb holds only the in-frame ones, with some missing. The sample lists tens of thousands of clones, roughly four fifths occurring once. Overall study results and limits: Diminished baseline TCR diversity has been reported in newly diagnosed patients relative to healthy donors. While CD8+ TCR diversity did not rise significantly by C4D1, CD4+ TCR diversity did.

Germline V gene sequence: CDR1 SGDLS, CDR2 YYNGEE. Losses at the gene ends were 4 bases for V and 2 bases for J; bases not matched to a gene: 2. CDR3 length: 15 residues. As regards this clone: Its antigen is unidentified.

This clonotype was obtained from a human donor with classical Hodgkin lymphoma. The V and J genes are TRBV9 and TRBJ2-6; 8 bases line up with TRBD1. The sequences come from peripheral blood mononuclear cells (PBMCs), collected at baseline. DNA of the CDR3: TGTGCCAGCAGCCTCAGGGGGCCTGGGGCCAACGTCCTGACTTTC. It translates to CASSLRGPGANVLTF. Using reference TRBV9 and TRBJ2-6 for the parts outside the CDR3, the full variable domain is DSGVTQTPKHLITATGQRVTLRCSPRSGDLSVYWYQQSLDQGLQFLIQYYNGEERAKGNILERFSAQQFPDLHSELNLSSLELGDSALYFCASSLRGPGANVLTFGAGSRLTVL.